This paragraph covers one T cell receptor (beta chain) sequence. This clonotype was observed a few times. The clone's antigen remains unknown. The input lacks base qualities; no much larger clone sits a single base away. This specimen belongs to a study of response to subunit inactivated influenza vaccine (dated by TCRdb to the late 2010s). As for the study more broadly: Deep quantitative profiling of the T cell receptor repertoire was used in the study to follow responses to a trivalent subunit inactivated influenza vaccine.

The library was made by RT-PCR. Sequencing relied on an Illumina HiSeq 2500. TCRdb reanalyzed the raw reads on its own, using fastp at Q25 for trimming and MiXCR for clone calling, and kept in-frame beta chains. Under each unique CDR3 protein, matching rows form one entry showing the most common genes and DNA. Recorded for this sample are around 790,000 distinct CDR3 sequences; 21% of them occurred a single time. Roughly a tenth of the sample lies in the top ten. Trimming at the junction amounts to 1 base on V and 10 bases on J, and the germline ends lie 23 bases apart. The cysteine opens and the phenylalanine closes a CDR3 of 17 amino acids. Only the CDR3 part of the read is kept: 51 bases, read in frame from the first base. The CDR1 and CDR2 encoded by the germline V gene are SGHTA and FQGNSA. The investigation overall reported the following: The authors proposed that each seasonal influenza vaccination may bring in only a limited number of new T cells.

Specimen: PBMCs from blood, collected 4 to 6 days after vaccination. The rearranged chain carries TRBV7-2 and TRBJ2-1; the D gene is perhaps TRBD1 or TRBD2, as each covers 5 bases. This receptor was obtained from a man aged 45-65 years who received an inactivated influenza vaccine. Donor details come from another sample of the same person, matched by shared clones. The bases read TGTGCCAGCAGCTTAGGGCGCGGTCTAACGAGGGACCACGAGCAGTTCTTC. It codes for CASSLGRGLTRDHEQFF.